The rows below give T cell receptor beta chains drawn from one sample of a study of Graves' ophthalmopathy and Graves' hyperthyroidism. Using its own MiXCR run on the multiplex PCR reads, TCRdb lists one record per CDR3 protein. This sample has roughly 420,000 distinct CDR3 sequences, with approximately 21% found just once. The sample comprised peripheral blood. The receptor source for this set is a woman under 30 with stable Graves' hyperthyroidism. Each CDR3 is given with its conserved first and last residue. The D gene is left open where the match is weak. For some rows the clone size is stated as once, few or many, or as a class when expanded; others skip it.

v_call: TRBV4-1; j_call: TRBJ1-6; d_call: NA; clone_size: NA; cdr3_nt: TGCGCCAGCAGCCAAGTCTTAGGGAGAGGTTCACCCCTCCACTTT; cdr3_aa: CASSQVLGRGSPLHF
v_call: TRBV20-1; j_call: TRBJ2-7; d_call: NA; clone_size: many; cdr3_nt: TGCAGTGCGATCGGGGAGTCCTACGAGCAGTACTTC; cdr3_aa: CSAIGESYEQYF
v_call: TRBV6-2/TRBV6-3; j_call: TRBJ2-5; d_call: NA; clone_size: many; cdr3_nt: TGTGCCAGCAGTTACTTACAGACACAAGAGACCCAGTACTTC; cdr3_aa: CASSYLQTQETQYF
v_call: TRBV20-1; j_call: TRBJ2-5; d_call: TRBD2; clone_size: many; cdr3_nt: TGCAGTGCTAGAGATCTAGCTAGCGGGAATTTGAAAGAGACCCAGTACTTC; cdr3_aa: CSARDLASGNLKETQYF
v_call: TRBV6-1; j_call: TRBJ2-7; d_call: NA; clone_size: many; cdr3_nt: TGTGCCAGCAGTGAAGCGTACGGGGGGCGCACGTACTTC; cdr3_aa: CASSEAYGGRTYF
v_call: TRBV6-5; j_call: TRBJ1-2; d_call: NA; clone_size: many; cdr3_nt: TGTGCCAGCAGTTCTCACCCCTCCGGGACACCTGGGGGCTACACCTTC; cdr3_aa: CASSSHPSGTPGGYTF
v_call: TRBV6-1; j_call: TRBJ1-5; d_call: NA; clone_size: many; cdr3_nt: TGTGCCAGCACAGACAGGACTCAGCCCCAGCATTTT; cdr3_aa: CASTDRTQPQHF
v_call: TRBV20-1; j_call: TRBJ2-7; d_call: TRBD2; clone_size: many; cdr3_nt: TGCAGTGCTAGATTTAGCGGGAGTTACGAGCAGTACTTC; cdr3_aa: CSARFSGSYEQYF
v_call: TRBV20-1; j_call: TRBJ2-5; d_call: NA; clone_size: many; cdr3_nt: TGCAGTGCTGGGAACACCCCGAGAGAGACCCAGTACTTC; cdr3_aa: CSAGNTPRETQYF
v_call: TRBV5-1; j_call: TRBJ1-1; d_call: TRBD1; clone_size: NA; cdr3_nt: TGCGCCAGCAGCTTGGGACAGGGGGCTTCTGAAGCTTTCTTT; cdr3_aa: CASSLGQGASEAFF